This is a list of T cell receptor beta chains from one sample in a study of early T cells in non-severe SARS-CoV-2 infection. MiXCR, applied by TCRdb to the 5' RACE reads, yields one record per CDR3 protein. The sample consists of around 33,000 distinct CDR3 sequences, about 4.6% of them appearing once. Sequencing was performed on whole blood. The source is an adult who was a healthcare worker with PCR-confirmed SARS-CoV-2 infection or an uninfected control (not recorded which). The CDR3 runs from the conserved cysteine through the conserved F or W. The D gene is left open where the match is weak. Clone size appears in some rows only: once, few, many, or a class for an expanded clone.

D gene: .
clone size: .
J gene: TRBJ2-1
V gene: TRBV5-1
CDR3 DNA: TGCGCCAGCAGCTTCGGGTCCTGGGGGAATGAGCAGTTCTTC
CDR3 protein: CASSFGSWGNEQFF

D gene: .
clone size: many
J gene: TRBJ1-6
V gene: TRBV2
CDR3 DNA: TGTGCCAGCAGTGCCTTTAATTCACCCCTCCACTTT
CDR3 protein: CASSAFNSPLHF

D gene: .
clone size: many
J gene: TRBJ2-1
V gene: TRBV3-2
CDR3 DNA: TGTGCCAGCAGCCAAGCCGCGAGCAATTACAATGAGCAGTTCTTC
CDR3 protein: CASSQAASNYNEQFF

D gene: .
clone size: many
J gene: TRBJ2-7
V gene: TRBV9
CDR3 DNA: TGTGCCAGCAGCGTAAGCGAACTAGCAGTCTACGAGCAGTACTTC
CDR3 protein: CASSVSELAVYEQYF

D gene: .
clone size: .
J gene: TRBJ2-2
V gene: TRBV20-1
CDR3 DNA: TGCAGTGGCAAACAAGGGGGTGGCTCTGGGGAGCTGTTTTTT
CDR3 protein: CSGKQGGGSGELFF

D gene: .
clone size: many
J gene: TRBJ1-5
V gene: TRBV20-1
CDR3 DNA: TGCAGTGCTATGTGGACAGATAGCAATCAGCCCCAGCATTTT
CDR3 protein: CSAMWTDSNQPQHF

D gene: .
clone size: many
J gene: TRBJ2-2
V gene: TRBV7-2
CDR3 DNA: TGTGCCAGCAGCTTAGCGGGCGGGTACACCGGGGAGCTGTTTTTT
CDR3 protein: CASSLAGGYTGELFF

D gene: .
clone size: few
J gene: TRBJ2-7
V gene: TRBV28
CDR3 DNA: TGTGCCAGCAGTTTATACCAGGGCCGGATAACCTACGAGCAGTACTTC
CDR3 protein: CASSLYQGRITYEQYF

D gene: .
clone size: .
J gene: TRBJ1-4
V gene: TRBV19
CDR3 DNA: TGTGCCAGTAGTGGGCAGGGCGGAGAAAAACTGTTTTTT
CDR3 protein: CASSGQGGEKLFF

D gene: .
clone size: many
J gene: TRBJ2-1
V gene: TRBV5-4
CDR3 DNA: TGTGCCAGCAGCCCCGGCCAGGGGACTAAAATAAACAATGAGCAGTTCTTC
CDR3 protein: CASSPGQGTKINNEQFF

D gene: .
clone size: few
J gene: TRBJ2-3
V gene: TRBV2
CDR3 DNA: TGTGCCAGCAGCAAGGAAACTACGCAGTATTTT
CDR3 protein: CASSKETTQYF

D gene: TRBD1
clone size: many
J gene: TRBJ2-5
V gene: TRBV7-6
CDR3 DNA: TGTGCCAGCAGCGGACAGACAGGGGGCAAAGAGACCCAGTACTTC
CDR3 protein: CASSGQTGGKETQYF

D gene: .
clone size: .
J gene: TRBJ2-6
V gene: TRBV20-1
CDR3 DNA: TGCAGTGCTACCCGGGGGCGCGGTGGGGCCAACGTCCTGACTTTC
CDR3 protein: CSATRGRGGANVLTF

D gene: .
clone size: .
J gene: TRBJ2-5
V gene: TRBV18
CDR3 DNA: TGTGCCAGCGAGAACCTCGCAGAACAAGAGACCCAGTACTTC
CDR3 protein: CASENLAEQETQYF

D gene: .
clone size: many
J gene: TRBJ2-1
V gene: TRBV11-2
CDR3 DNA: TGTGCCAGCAGCTCCCGGTATACGGAAAGCTCCTACAATGAGCAGTTCTTC
CDR3 protein: CASSSRYTESSYNEQFF

D gene: .
clone size: .
J gene: TRBJ2-1
V gene: TRBV7-8
CDR3 DNA: TGTGCCAGCAGCTTGGGAGCGCGTGAGCAGTTCTTC
CDR3 protein: CASSLGAREQFF

D gene: .
clone size: .
J gene: TRBJ2-1
V gene: TRBV6-2/TRBV6-3
CDR3 DNA: TGTGCCAGCAGGGCGGATTCTTACAATGAGCAGTTCTTC
CDR3 protein: CASRADSYNEQFF

D gene: TRBD1
clone size: few
J gene: TRBJ1-2
V gene: TRBV12-3/TRBV12-4
CDR3 DNA: TGTGCCAGCAGTCCACAGGGGGCATGGGGCTACACCTTC
CDR3 protein: CASSPQGAWGYTF

D gene: .
clone size: many
J gene: TRBJ1-4
V gene: TRBV5-1
CDR3 DNA: TGCGCCAGCAGCTTAGGGAATGAAAAACTGTTTTTT
CDR3 protein: CASSLGNEKLFF

D gene: .
clone size: many
J gene: TRBJ2-1
V gene: TRBV4-1
CDR3 DNA: TGCGCCAGCAGCCAAGACCCTCCCTACAGGACGAGCTCCTACAATGAGCAGTTCTTC
CDR3 protein: CASSQDPPYRTSSYNEQFF

D gene: TRBD2
clone size: many
J gene: TRBJ2-1
V gene: TRBV6-1
CDR3 DNA: TGTGCCAGCAGTGAAAACGCGGGAGGGTACAATGAGCAGTTCTTC
CDR3 protein: CASSENAGGYNEQFF

D gene: TRBD1
clone size: few
J gene: TRBJ2-7
V gene: TRBV28
CDR3 DNA: TGTGCCAGCAGTTCCCCGACAGGGGCCATCTACGAGCAGTACTTC
CDR3 protein: CASSSPTGAIYEQYF

D gene: .
clone size: many
J gene: TRBJ1-2
V gene: TRBV7-9
CDR3 DNA: TGTGCCAGCAGCAATCGGGACGGTTATGGCTACACCTTC
CDR3 protein: CASSNRDGYGYTF

D gene: .
clone size: many
J gene: TRBJ1-1
V gene: TRBV6-7
CDR3 DNA: TGTGCCAGCAGTTACTCGCAGGGTCCCATGAACACTGAAGCTTTCTTT
CDR3 protein: CASSYSQGPMNTEAFF

D gene: TRBD1
clone size: many
J gene: TRBJ2-2
V gene: TRBV25-1
CDR3 DNA: TGTGCCAGCAGTCCCCCTACAGGGGAGTTGTTCACCGGGGAGCTGTTTTTT
CDR3 protein: CASSPPTGELFTGELFF

D gene: .
clone size: medium-sized
J gene: TRBJ2-7
V gene: TRBV20-1
CDR3 DNA: TGCAGTGCTAGAGATAAGGGCAGTGACTACTACGAGCAGTACTTC
CDR3 protein: CSARDKGSDYYEQYF

D gene: .
clone size: many
J gene: TRBJ1-5
V gene: TRBV3-1
CDR3 DNA: TGTGCCAGCAGCCAAGGGTTTTCGGTAGGCAGGGTTAAGCCCCAGCATTTT
CDR3 protein: CASSQGFSVGRVKPQHF

D gene: TRBD1
clone size: few
J gene: TRBJ2-1
V gene: TRBV9
CDR3 DNA: TGTGCCAGCAGCGCTGAGACAGGGGGTGAGCAGTTCTTC
CDR3 protein: CASSAETGGEQFF

D gene: TRBD1
clone size: many
J gene: TRBJ2-1
V gene: TRBV3-1
CDR3 DNA: TGTGCCAGCACCCTACTTACAGGGGGCACGCAGCAACGGCAGTTCTTC
CDR3 protein: CASTLLTGGTQQRQFF

D gene: .
clone size: many
J gene: TRBJ1-5
V gene: TRBV28
CDR3 DNA: TGTGCCAGCACCATGGACGAAGAAGAGGGTCAGCCCCAGCATTTT
CDR3 protein: CASTMDEEEGQPQHF

D gene: .
clone size: many
J gene: TRBJ2-3
V gene: TRBV11-3
CDR3 DNA: TGTGCCAGCAGCTTAGGGGAGTCTGGCGCAGATACGCAGTATTTT
CDR3 protein: CASSLGESGADTQYF

D gene: .
clone size: many
J gene: TRBJ1-1
V gene: TRBV7-9
CDR3 DNA: TGTGCCAGCAGCTCCAAGGGGCCTACTGAAGCTTTCTTT
CDR3 protein: CASSSKGPTEAFF

D gene: .
clone size: medium-sized
J gene: TRBJ2-7
V gene: TRBV10-3
CDR3 DNA: TGTGCCATCAGTGAGAAGGACAAGCAGTACTTC
CDR3 protein: CAISEKDKQYF

D gene: .
clone size: medium-sized
J gene: TRBJ2-1
V gene: TRBV20-1
CDR3 DNA: TGCAGTGCGGGGATGTCGGATGAGCAGTTCTTC
CDR3 protein: CSAGMSDEQFF

D gene: .
clone size: many
J gene: TRBJ1-5
V gene: TRBV20-1
CDR3 DNA: TGCAGTGCTAGAGAGCCGGGAAATAGCAATCAGCCCCAGCATTTT
CDR3 protein: CSAREPGNSNQPQHF

D gene: TRBD1
clone size: .
J gene: TRBJ2-3
V gene: TRBV5-5
CDR3 DNA: TGTGCCAGCAGCTTGGAGACAGGGAATGGGGATACGCAGTATTTT
CDR3 protein: CASSLETGNGDTQYF

D gene: .
clone size: .
J gene: TRBJ1-3
V gene: TRBV2
CDR3 DNA: TGTGCCAGCAAAACCAGGCCACACTTACTCTGGAACACCATATATTTT
CDR3 protein: CASKTRPHLLWNTIYF

D gene: TRBD2
clone size: .
J gene: TRBJ2-5
V gene: TRBV11-2
CDR3 DNA: TGTGCCAGCAACTCCTTCCCTGGCTCGGGGGGGCCGCAAGAGACCCAGTACTTC
CDR3 protein: CASNSFPGSGGPQETQYF

D gene: .
clone size: many
J gene: TRBJ2-7
V gene: TRBV28
CDR3 DNA: TGTGCCAGCAGCCCTATCTTCTACGAGCAGTACTTC
CDR3 protein: CASSPIFYEQYF

D gene: .
clone size: .
J gene: TRBJ2-3
V gene: TRBV7-9
CDR3 DNA: TGTGCCTGCAGCTCTGGGGCCCCAAGTGGTACGCAGTATTTT
CDR3 protein: CACSSGAPSGTQYF

D gene: TRBD1
clone size: many
J gene: TRBJ1-1
V gene: TRBV7-9
CDR3 DNA: TGTGCCATGACCCGTGGGACAGGGGATAACACTGAAGCTTTCTTT
CDR3 protein: CAMTRGTGDNTEAFF

D gene: TRBD2
clone size: few
J gene: TRBJ2-4
V gene: TRBV6-1
CDR3 DNA: TGTGCCAGCAGTGAATCGGGAGGGGGTAAAGCCAAAAACATTCAGTACTTC
CDR3 protein: CASSESGGGKAKNIQYF

D gene: .
clone size: many
J gene: TRBJ2-5
V gene: TRBV20-1
CDR3 DNA: TGCAGTGCCGGCAGGGACGCCCTCGAAGAGACCCAGTACTTC
CDR3 protein: CSAGRDALEETQYF

D gene: TRBD2
clone size: many
J gene: TRBJ2-5
V gene: TRBV29-1
CDR3 DNA: TGCAGCGTTGAAACTCTAGCGGGGGTACAAGAGACCCAGTACTTC
CDR3 protein: CSVETLAGVQETQYF

D gene: TRBD2
clone size: many
J gene: TRBJ2-7
V gene: TRBV28
CDR3 DNA: TGTGCCAGCAGGGAGACTAGCGGGAGTAGTTGGCAGTACTTC
CDR3 protein: CASRETSGSSWQYF

D gene: .
clone size: many
J gene: TRBJ1-1
V gene: TRBV3-1
CDR3 DNA: TGTGCCAGCAGCCAAGACAGGGGACCTGAAGCTTTCTTT
CDR3 protein: CASSQDRGPEAFF

D gene: .
clone size: .
J gene: TRBJ2-3
V gene: TRBV20-1
CDR3 DNA: TGCAGTGCTAGAGATGGGACTCTCACAGATACGCAGTATTTT
CDR3 protein: CSARDGTLTDTQYF

D gene: TRBD2
clone size: many
J gene: TRBJ2-3
V gene: TRBV4-2
CDR3 DNA: TGTGCCAGCAGCCTTTGGGGCGGGGGGGCCACAGATACGCAGTATTTT
CDR3 protein: CASSLWGGGATDTQYF

D gene: .
clone size: many
J gene: TRBJ1-4
V gene: TRBV2
CDR3 DNA: TGTGCCAGCAGATCCCAAGGATCCACCGGGGAAAAACTGTTTTTT
CDR3 protein: CASRSQGSTGEKLFF